This T cell receptor (beta chain) was sequenced in a study of early T cells in non-severe SARS-CoV-2 infection. General observations from the study: Database matching using VDJdb favored anti-spike CD8 responses, with private and CD4 specificities left missing.

V lost 0 bases, J lost 1 base, and 12 bases lay in between. CDR3 size: 16 residues. Germline V gives CDR1 MNHEY, CDR2 SVGEGT. The sample holds a few counts of this clonotype. What it binds is unknown. Unique molecular identifiers were attached to individual cDNA molecules. One entry per CDR3 protein, called by TCRdb with MiXCR from the 5' RACE reads. The sample yields over 100,000 distinct CDR3 sequences, over 10% seen once. V gene TRBV6-2 or TRBV6-3 combines with J gene TRBJ1-1; possibly TRBD1 for D (6 bases). Sequencing was done on a sample of whole blood. The origin of this receptor is an adult who was a healthcare worker with PCR-confirmed SARS-CoV-2 infection or an uninfected control (not recorded which). DNA for the CDR3: TGTGCCAGCAGTTACTCCGGGAGGGGACAGAACACTGAAGCTTTCTTT. Its translation is CASSYSGRGQNTEAFF.